These T cell receptor beta chains were read from a single sample in a study of T cells in Graves' hyperthyroidism and ophthalmopathy. TCRdb re-derived calls from the multiplex PCR reads in MiXCR, one entry per CDR3 protein. The sample yields some 560,000 distinct CDR3 sequences, about 14% seen once. Sequences were obtained from blood. Receptors were obtained from a woman aged 40 to 49 with Graves' hyperthyroidism. The conserved cysteine and the conserved F or W are not part of the CDR3 here.

>TRBV28|TRBJ2-1
ASSPGSLEEQF
>TRBV20-1|TRBJ2-7
SAAGKTYEQY
>TRBV9|TRBJ2-1
ASSVLAGATNEQF
>TRBV12-3/TRBV12-4|TRBJ2-6
ASSPGTGGAGANVLT
>TRBV2|TRBJ2-4
ASSEPTGGADGKNIQY
>TRBV7-2|TRBJ2-7
ASSQDLYAYEQY
>TRBV30|TRBJ1-6
AWSTADTRYNSPLH
>TRBV6-4|TRBJ2-4
ASTFPWEEENIQY
>TRBV3-1|TRBJ2-4
ASSLDTLGAKNIQY
>TRBV5-4|TRBJ2-1
ASRGTSGRNEQF
>TRBV6-1|TRBJ1-4
ASSEARGSTNEKLF
>TRBV29-1|TRBJ1-1
SVEGEAGGGTEAF
>TRBV2|TRBJ2-5
ASSRQGGSVETQY
>TRBV24-1|TRBJ2-7
ATSARRGTGEGSSSYEQY
>TRBV6-1|TRBJ2-2
ATPGLAGYNTGELF
>TRBV3-1|TRBJ2-7
ASSRGTSGSAYEQY
>TRBV11-2|TRBJ2-7
ASSLEVLLESYEQY
>TRBV29-1|TRBJ2-2
SAARGSSAGELF
>TRBV11-2|TRBJ2-7
ASSRQAAYEQY
>TRBV7-2|TRBJ1-1
ASSLRRGNTEAF
>TRBV6-1|TRBJ1-5
ASSSGTRGNQPQH
>TRBV6-9|TRBJ2-1
ASSYSPGQGRDEQF
>TRBV2|TRBJ2-2
ASKGQGDTGELF
>TRBV20-1|TRBJ2-1
SARSALQLARYYNEQF
>TRBV5-1|TRBJ1-1
ASSYETTGNTEAF
>TRBV20-1|TRBJ1-2
SARGGQGIGGYT
>TRBV2|TRBJ2-3
ASHSTDTQY
>TRBV20-1|TRBJ2-6
SARPGGVQGLSGANVLT
>TRBV18|TRBJ2-2
ASSPPVRSITGELF
>TRBV24-1|TRBJ2-1
ATSDWGNGGDEQF
>TRBV9|TRBJ2-2
ASSVRNTGELF
>TRBV6-6|TRBJ2-7
ASSYKGEISYEQY
>TRBV28|TRBJ1-1
ASSFRDRANTEAF
>TRBV5-6|TRBJ1-3
ASSLGVGSSGNTIY
>TRBV7-8|TRBJ2-1
ASTRGSWNNEQF
>TRBV2|TRBJ1-1
ASSASYRGGTEAF
>TRBV28|TRBJ1-6
ASSLRTQSSYNSPLH
>TRBV19|TRBJ2-6
ASSISRGRVRSGANVLT
>TRBV30|TRBJ2-1
AWTGLGDNEQF
>TRBV12-3/TRBV12-4|TRBJ2-7
ASTRGSGVIYEQY
>TRBV6-2/TRBV6-3|TRBJ2-1
ASSPNSGRNYNEQF
>TRBV7-8|TRBJ1-2
ASSLVSGQALSGYT
>TRBV18|TRBJ1-2
ASSLTGIEGYT
>TRBV28|TRBJ2-1
ASRTSGRYNEQF
>TRBV24-1|TRBJ1-2
ATSDSTLTT
>TRBV10-2|TRBJ2-2
ASSEGAAEHPGELF
>TRBV29-1|TRBJ2-7
SGGGGPYEQY
>TRBV12-3/TRBV12-4|TRBJ2-7
ASSPSGGTSEQY
>TRBV2|TRBJ1-5
ASSEGYNQPQH
>TRBV29-1|TRBJ1-1
SAAGPGETEAF
>TRBV30|TRBJ1-6
AWSVRSSYNSPLH
>TRBV3-1|TRBJ1-2
ASSPTFKQGPNYGYT
>TRBV20-1|TRBJ2-3
SVRRADTQY
>TRBV5-1|TRBJ2-1
ASSSGTSGIYNEQF
>TRBV30|TRBJ1-3
AWSKGMGGNTIY
>TRBV7-2|TRBJ2-7
ASSLADGNYEQY
>TRBV20-1|TRBJ2-1
SADNRETYNEQF